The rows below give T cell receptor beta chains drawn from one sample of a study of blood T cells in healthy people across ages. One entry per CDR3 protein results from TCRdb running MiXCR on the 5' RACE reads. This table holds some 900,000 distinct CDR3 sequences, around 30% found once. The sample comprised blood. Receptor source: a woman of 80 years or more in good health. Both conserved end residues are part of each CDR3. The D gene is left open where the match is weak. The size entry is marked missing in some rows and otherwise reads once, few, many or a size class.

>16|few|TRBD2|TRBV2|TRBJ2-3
CASSETGGGAADTQYF
TGTGCCAGCAGTGAAACTGGCGGGGGGGCCGCAGATACGCAGTATTTT
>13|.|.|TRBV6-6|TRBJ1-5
CASSGAIGQPQHF
TGTGCCAGCTCAGGGGCAATTGGTCAGCCCCAGCATTTT
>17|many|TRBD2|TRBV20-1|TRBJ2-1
CSARGDGGDSSYNEQFF
TGCAGTGCTAGAGGGGATGGGGGGGATAGCTCCTACAATGAGCAGTTCTTC
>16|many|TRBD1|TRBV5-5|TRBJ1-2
CASSADYGTGSYGYTF
TGTGCCAGCAGCGCGGACTACGGGACAGGTTCCTATGGCTACACCTTC
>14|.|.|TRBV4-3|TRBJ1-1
CASSIRTGNTEAFF
TGCGCCAGCAGCATCCGGACGGGAAACACTGAAGCTTTCTTT
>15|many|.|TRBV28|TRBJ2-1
CASSSLGGLNNEQFF
TGTGCCAGCAGTTCCTTGGGGGGCTTAAACAATGAGCAGTTCTTC
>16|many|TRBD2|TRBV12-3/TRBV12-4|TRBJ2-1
CASSFLAGGHYNEQFF
TGTGCCAGCAGTTTTCTTGCGGGGGGGCACTACAATGAGCAGTTCTTC
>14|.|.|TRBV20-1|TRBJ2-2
CSARGASGTGELFF
TGCAGTGCTAGAGGGGCCAGTGGCACCGGGGAGCTGTTTTTT
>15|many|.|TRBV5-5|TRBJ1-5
CASSLVTGTNQPQHF
TGTGCCAGCAGCTTGGTAACAGGGACCAATCAGCCCCAGCATTTT
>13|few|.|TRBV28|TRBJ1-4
CASSNTGYEKLFF
TGTGCCAGCAGCAATACAGGCTACGAAAAACTGTTTTTT
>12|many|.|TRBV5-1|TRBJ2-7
CASSSQGPEQYF
TGCGCCAGCAGCTCGCAGGGCCCCGAGCAGTACTTC
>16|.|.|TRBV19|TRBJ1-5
CASSIVGGSGNQPQHF
TGTGCCAGTAGTATAGTCGGCGGATCAGGCAATCAGCCCCAGCATTTT
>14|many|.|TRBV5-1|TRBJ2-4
CASSLGGSESIQYF
TGCGCCAGCAGCTTGGGTGGGTCAGAAAGCATTCAGTACTTC
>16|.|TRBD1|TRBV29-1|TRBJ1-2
CSVAGTAPRSNYGYTF
TGCAGCGTCGCCGGGACAGCTCCTCGTTCGAACTATGGCTACACCTTC
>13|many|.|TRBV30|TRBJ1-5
CAWTAAGSQPQHF
TGTGCCTGGACTGCCGCAGGGTCACAGCCCCAGCATTTT
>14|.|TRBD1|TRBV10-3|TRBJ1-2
CAISETGQSYGYTF
TGTGCCATCAGTGAAACGGGACAGTCATATGGCTACACCTTC
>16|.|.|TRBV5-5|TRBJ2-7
CASSRQDMTISYEQYF
TGTGCCAGCAGCCGTCAAGATATGACCATCTCCTACGAGCAGTACTTC
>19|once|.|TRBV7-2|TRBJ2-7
CASSLARSTKVQYSYEQYF
TGTGCCAGCAGCTTAGCGCGTTCAACTAAGGTCCAATATTCCTACGAGCAGTACTTC
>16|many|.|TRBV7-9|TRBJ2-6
CASSLALMTGANVLTF
TGTGCCAGCAGCTTAGCTCTCATGACTGGGGCCAACGTCCTGACTTTC
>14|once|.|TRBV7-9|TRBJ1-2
CASSFLGGDYGYTF
TGTGCCAGCAGCTTTCTTGGAGGGGACTATGGCTACACCTTC
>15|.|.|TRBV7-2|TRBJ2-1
CASSFEADLNNEQFF
TGTGCCAGCAGCTTTGAAGCGGACCTTAACAATGAGCAGTTCTTC
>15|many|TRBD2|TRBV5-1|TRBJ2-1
CASSHGLAGSNEQFF
TGCGCCAGCAGCCATGGACTAGCGGGAAGCAATGAGCAGTTCTTC
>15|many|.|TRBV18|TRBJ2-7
CASSPMGRSSYEQYF
TGTGCCAGCTCACCTATGGGACGGAGCTCCTACGAGCAGTACTTC
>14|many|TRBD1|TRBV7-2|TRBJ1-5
CASSPNQGEQPQHF
TGTGCCAGCAGCCCCAATCAGGGGGAACAGCCCCAGCATTTT
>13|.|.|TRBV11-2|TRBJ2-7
CASSLASVGEQYF
TGTGCCAGCAGCTTAGCCTCGGTTGGCGAGCAGTACTTC
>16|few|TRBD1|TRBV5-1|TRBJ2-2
CASSFFPTGAAGELFF
TGCGCCAGCAGCTTTTTCCCAACAGGGGCGGCCGGGGAGCTGTTTTTT
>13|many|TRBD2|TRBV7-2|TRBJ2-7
CASSRAGAGEQYF
TGTGCCAGCAGCCGAGCGGGGGCGGGTGAGCAGTACTTC
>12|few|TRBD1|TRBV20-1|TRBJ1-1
CSAAGQDVVAFF
TGCAGTGCAGCTGGACAGGATGTAGTGGCTTTCTTT
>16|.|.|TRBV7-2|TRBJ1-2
CASSPGRERLRDGYTF
TGTGCCAGCAGCCCGGGTCGGGAGCGATTGAGGGATGGCTACACCTTC
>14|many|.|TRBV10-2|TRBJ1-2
CASSESTAGFGYTF
TGCGCCAGCAGTGAGTCGACGGCAGGGTTTGGCTACACCTTC
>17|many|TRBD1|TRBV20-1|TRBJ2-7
CSARALGTGEISYEQYF
TGCAGTGCTAGAGCCCTAGGAACAGGGGAAATTTCCTACGAGCAGTACTTC
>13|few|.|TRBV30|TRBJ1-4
CAWSAGRSEKLFF
TGTGCCTGGAGTGCGGGGAGAAGTGAAAAACTGTTTTTT
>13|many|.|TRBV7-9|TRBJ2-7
CASTPMGSYEQYF
TGTGCCAGCACCCCAATGGGCTCCTACGAGCAGTACTTC
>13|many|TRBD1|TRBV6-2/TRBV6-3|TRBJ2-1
CASDTGGLNEQFF
TGTGCCAGCGATACAGGGGGCCTCAATGAGCAGTTCTTC
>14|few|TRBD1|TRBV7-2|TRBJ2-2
CASSPTGATGELFF
TGTGCCAGCAGCCCGACAGGGGCCACCGGGGAGCTGTTTTTT
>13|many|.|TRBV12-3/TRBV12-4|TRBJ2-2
CASSLWDTGELFF
TGTGCCAGCAGTTTGTGGGATACCGGGGAGCTGTTTTTT
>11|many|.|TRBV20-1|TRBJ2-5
CSAPRGETQYF
TGCAGTGCCCCTCGTGGTGAGACCCAGTACTTC